Below, 29 T cell receptor beta chains from the same sample are listed, as sequenced in a study of blood T cell repertoires in COVID-19. Here immunoSEQ multiplex PCR was the method, and the copy in TCRdb shows in-frame clones only, minus some. This table holds a few hundred thousand clones, 86% found once. The material sequenced was peripheral blood. All receptors derive from a man older than 75 with acute or convalescent COVID-19.

The chain combines TRBV6-2 or TRBV6-3 with TRBJ1-5; TRBD1 is a possible D gene (5 bases). This CDR3 has 16 amino acids. Between the trimmed V and J ends, which lost 1 base and 0 bases, there was a span of 10 bases. Per germline, CDR1 MNHEY and CDR2 SVGEGT. The CDR3 DNA is TGTGCCAGCAGTTACTGGGGGGAAGTTAGCAATCAGCCCCAGCATTTT. Its translation is CASSYWGEVSNQPQHF.

To note about this clone: Relative to the germline gene, one junction end is altered; a read error may explain this. This chain connects TRBV7-7 to TRBJ2-2; 9 positions match TRBD1. This CDR3 region has 17 residues. Looked up from germline, CDR1 is SSHAT and CDR2 is FNYEAQ (reference sequence). Written as DNA, the CDR3 is TGTGCTAGCAGCCCGAACCTGGGACAGGGGAACACCGGGGAGCTGTTTTTT. Translating gives CASSPNLGQGNTGELFF.

This clone appeared once. The rearrangement joins TRBV7-9 to TRBJ2-5; D is possibly TRBD2 (5 bases). Germline V CDR1 and CDR2: SEHNR, FQNEAQ (reference sequence). V was cut by 1 base and J by 6 bases, with 12 bases left in between. The CDR3 totals 14 residues. CDR3 sequence (DNA): TGTGCCAGCAGCTTAGGGGCAGAGGGAAAGACCCAGTACTTC. Amino acid sequence: CASSLGAEGKTQYF.

The rearrangement joins TRBV28 to TRBJ1-4; TRBD1 is a possible D gene (6 bases). Trimming cost V 5 bases and J 4 bases, with 14 bases left between them. The CDR3 spans 15 residues. Looked up from germline, CDR1 is MDHEN and CDR2 is SYDVKM. The CDR3 spells CASSPRQAINEKLFF. In DNA form, the CDR3 reads TGTGCCAGCAGTCCGCGACAGGCCATTAATGAAAAACTGTTTTTT.

The chain combines TRBV3-1 (or the pseudogene TRBV3-2) with TRBJ2-3; the match to TRBD1 covers 8 bases. The CDR3 loop spans 15 amino acids. Germline V lookup: CDR1 LGHDT, CDR2 YNNKEL (reference sequence). Losses at the gene ends were 5 bases for V and 1 base for J; bases not matched to a gene: 5. The CDR3 DNA sequence: TGTGCCAGCAGCAACTCGGGACAGGGCACAGATACGCAGTATTTT. Translation gives CASSNSGQGTDTQYF.

The chain recombines TRBV11-3 with TRBJ2-1; no firm D call. CDR1 and CDR2 from the germline V gene are SGHNT and YENEEA. V dropped 4 bases and J dropped 5 bases, with 9 bases sitting between them. CDR3 length: 13 residues. The CDR3 coding sequence is TGTGCCAGCAGCTCTCCGGGTGACAATGAGCAGTTCTTC. Protein sequence: CASSSPGDNEQFF.

The rearrangement uses TRBV6-5 and TRBJ1-3; 9 bases line up with TRBD1. The J segment lost 7 bases and the V segment lost 6 bases, leaving 7 bases of the junction unmatched. From germline, CDR1 is MNHEY and CDR2 SVGAGI. The CDR3 is 14 amino acids. CDR3 amino acids: CASSRDRVLNTIYF. The CDR3 DNA reads TGTGCCAGCAGCCGGGACAGGGTATTGAACACCATATATTTT.

The genes are TRBV5-5 and TRBJ2-2; 12 bases agree with TRBD1. This CDR3 has 16 residues. Germline-derived CDR1 and CDR2 are SGHKS and YYEKEE (reference sequence). The junction had 2 bases not matched to a gene; V was cut back by 3 bases and J by 2 bases. Here the CDR3 DNA reads TGTGCCAGCAGCTGGGGACAGGGGGCAAACACCGGGGAGCTGTTTTTT. It yields the protein CASSWGQGANTGELFF.

The V and J genes are TRBV29-1 and TRBJ2-2; possibly TRBD1 for D (6 bases). The CDR3 loop spans 14 amino acids. CDR1 and CDR2 from the germline V gene are SQVTM and ANQGSEA. V shed 7 bases and J shed 4 bases, with 16 bases lying between them. CDR3 DNA: TGCAGCGCTGTGGGGGCAGGAGCCACCGGGGAGCTGTTTTTT. This translates into CSAVGAGATGELFF.

The chain carries TRBV11-2 and TRBJ2-1; D call uncertain. Per the germline V gene, CDR1 is SGHAT and CDR2 is FQNNGV. With 0 bases removed from V and 0 bases from J, the gap between germline ends came to 6 bases. The length of the CDR3 is 15 residues. The CDR3 DNA is TGTGCCAGCAGCTTAGAGCGGAACTCCTACAATGAGCAGTTCTTC. Amino acid sequence: CASSLERNSYNEQFF.

The V gene is TRBV10-2, the J gene TRBJ1-1; TRBD1 agrees at 8 bases. The V and J ends lost 8 bases and 4 bases, in that order; junction bases with no gene match: 6. The CDR3 runs 13 residues. Germline CDR1 is WSHSY and CDR2 is SAAADI. The CDR3 nucleotides are TGCGCCAGCCACATTGGGACAGGCACTGAAGCTTTCTTT. This encodes CASHIGTGTEAFF.

The chain combines TRBV5-1 with TRBJ1-2, with a tentative D call TRBD1 (5 bases). Germline V CDR1 and CDR2: SGHRS, YFSETQ. The CDR3 has 14 residues. V lost 4 bases and J 5 bases, leaving 15 bases between the germline ends. The CDR3 loop is CASSPTWGGYGYTF. The DNA of the CDR3 is TGCGCCAGCAGCCCTACGTGGGGGGGATATGGCTACACCTTC.

This clone was seen a few times. The chain employs TRBV5-1 and TRBJ1-4; 7 positions agree with TRBD1. Trimming at V came to 4 bases and at J to 7 bases, leaving 7 bases not matched to a gene. Germline loops: CDR1 SGHRS, CDR2 YFSETQ. This CDR3 region has 14 residues. The chain's CDR3 is CASSQGGIGEKLFF. The CDR3 nucleotides read TGCGCCAGCAGCCAGGGGGGAATCGGTGAAAAACTGTTTTTT. The full variable domain, its missing parts supplied by reference TRBV5-1 and TRBJ1-4, is KAGVTQTPRYLIKTRGQQVTLSCSPISGHRSVSWYQQTPGQGLQFLFEYFSETQRNKGNFPGRFSGRQFSNSRSEMNVSTLELGDSALYLCASSQGGIGEKLFFGSGTQLSVL.

The J gene is TRBJ2-7, the V gene TRBV11-2, with 10 bases lining up with TRBD1. The germline gives CDR1 SGHAT, CDR2 FQNNGV. Trimming cost V 5 bases and J 2 bases; bases outside gene matches: 3. The CDR3 has 14 residues. The CDR3 spells CASSVGQGAYEQYF. CDR3 coding DNA: TGTGCCAGCAGCGTCGGACAGGGGGCCTACGAGCAGTACTTC. Based on the CDR3 plus reference TRBV11-2 and TRBJ2-7, the full variable domain is EAGVAQSPRYKIIEKRQSVAFWCNPISGHATLYWYQQILGQGPKLLIQFQNNGVVDDSQLPKDRFSAERLKGVDSTLKIQPAKLEDSAVYLCASSVGQGAYEQYFGPGTRLTVT.

The chain joins TRBV28 to TRBJ1-3, with D possibly matching TRBD1 (5 bases). With 7 bases removed from V and 4 bases from J, the gap between germline ends came to 14 bases. The CDR3 sequence is 14 residues long. Germline CDR1 and CDR2: MDHEN and SYDVKM. CDR3 region: CASMARVSGNTIYF. The CDR3 coding sequence is TGTGCCAGCATGGCCAGGGTATCCGGAAACACCATATATTTT.

The chain links TRBV19 to TRBJ2-5, with 10 bases identical to TRBD2. CDR1 LNHDA and CDR2 SQIVND come from the germline V gene (reference sequence). The CDR3 runs to 16 residues. Trimming at V came to 4 bases and at J to 1 base, leaving 6 bases not matched to a gene. DNA for the CDR3: TGTGCCAGTAGTACCAGGACTAGCGGAGGCCAAGAGACCCAGTACTTC. Protein: CASSTRTSGGQETQYF.

The chain is built from TRBV20-1 and TRBJ1-3; possibly TRBD1 for D (6 bases). The CDR3 contains 14 residues. The V gene lost 3 bases and the J gene lost 2 bases, with 11 bases spanning the gap. Germline V lookup: CDR1 DFQATT, CDR2 SNEGSKA (reference sequence). This chain's CDR3 is CSASSGDAGNTIYF. The DNA for the CDR3 is TGCAGTGCTAGTTCAGGGGATGCTGGAAACACCATATATTTT.

V is TRBV19 and J is TRBJ2-1; D possibly corresponds to TRBD2 (5 bases). Germline V gene data show CDR1 as LNHDA and CDR2 as SQIVND (reference sequence). V dropped 3 bases and J dropped 9 bases, with 12 bases sitting between them. The CDR3 is made up of 13 amino acids. The DNA for the CDR3 is TGTGCCAGTAGTATGGGGAGAACCGGTGAGCAGTTCTTC. Translated: CASSMGRTGEQFF.

J is TRBJ2-3 and V is TRBV6-1; maybe TRBD2 (6 bases). Germline V lookup: CDR1 MNHNS, CDR2 SASEGT. V was shortened by 3 bases and J by 7 bases, with 11 bases between the two germline ends. The length of the CDR3 is 13 residues. The CDR3 bases are TGTGCCAGCAGTGACGGGACTGGTAATACGCAGTATTTT. Amino acids: CASSDGTGNTQYF.

As regards this clone: No conserved phenylalanine or tryptophan is present at the end of the CDR3, so a read error is the likely explanation. The DNA is omitted, as the CDR3 cannot be located on it reliably, and the CDR3 follows TCRdb's listing. J is TRBJ2-7 and V is TRBV9; TRBD2 reflects the table's D call only, with no check against the DNA. The CDR3 adds up to 13 amino acids, both ends counted. CDR1 is SGDLS and CDR2 is YYNGEE in the germline V gene. The CDR3 sequence is CASSAGTSGIPSL.

V usage is TRBV24-1 and J usage is TRBJ1-5, with 8 bases matching TRBD1. CDR1 is KGHDR, CDR2 SFDVKD, per germline. The CDR3 runs 16 residues. J was trimmed by 1 base and V by 4 bases; bases with no gene match: 5. CDR3 region: CATSESGGSSNQPQHF. As DNA, the CDR3 is TGTGCCACCAGTGAGTCAGGGGGCTCGAGCAATCAGCCCCAGCATTTT.

The count of this clone is one. V gene TRBV28 combines with J gene TRBJ1-4; D possibly corresponds to TRBD1 (5 bases). Trimming removed 10 bases at V and 5 bases at J, with 20 bases between. Germline V gene lookup returns CDR1 MDHEN and CDR2 SYDVKM. The length of the CDR3 is 15 residues. The CDR3 DNA is TGTGCCACCTCAACCCGATTCGGACAAAATGAAAAACTGTTTTTT. Protein sequence: CATSTRFGQNEKLFF.

The chain couples TRBV7-9 to TRBJ1-4; no definite D call. Trimming took 8 bases from V and 0 from J, leaving 10 bases between them. The germline CDR1 and CDR2 sequences are SEHNR and FQNEAQ (reference sequence). The CDR3 runs 14 residues. Here the CDR3 DNA reads TGTGCCAGCGGCCGATCTGCAACTAATGAAAAACTGTTTTTT. Translating gives CASGRSATNEKLFF.

The CDR3 sequence is CATTRRGQGGQPQHF. The CDR3 DNA follows: TGTGCCACTACCCGCCGGGGACAGGGCGGTCAGCCCCAGCATTTT. The chain uses TRBV28 and TRBJ1-5; TRBD1 agrees at 9 bases. Germline CDR1 is MDHEN and CDR2 is SYDVKM. The ends lost 10 bases at V and 6 bases at J; junction bases unmatched: 13. The CDR3 is 15 residues long.

The rearrangement links TRBV18 to TRBJ2-7, with 8 bases matching TRBD1. Germline loops: CDR1 KGHSH, CDR2 LQKENI. Trimming cost V 3 bases and J 5 bases; bases outside gene matches: 6. The CDR3 loop spans 14 amino acids. The CDR3 loop is CASSPQGAKNEQYF. The DNA for the CDR3 is TGTGCCAGCTCACCGCAGGGGGCTAAGAACGAGCAGTACTTC. Combining the CDR3 with reference TRBV18 and TRBJ2-7 gives the whole variable domain NAGVMQNPRHLVRRRGQEARLRCSPMKGHSHVYWYRQLPEEGLKFMVYLQKENIIDESGMPKERFSAEFPKEGPSILRIQQVVRGDSAAYFCASSPQGAKNEQYFGPGTRLTVT.

This clone was recorded only once. V usage is TRBV6-4 and J usage is TRBJ2-6; TRBD1 is a possible D gene (6 bases). With 5 bases removed from V and 15 bases from J, the gap between germline ends came to 26 bases. The germline gives CDR1 MRHNA, CDR2 SNTAGT. The CDR3 is 16 amino acids. The CDR3: CASSTSAGTRRTDLTF. In DNA, the CDR3 is TGTGCCAGCAGTACCTCGGCAGGGACACGTCGCACAGACCTGACTTTC.

Only one count was recorded for this clone. V gene TRBV28 combines with J gene TRBJ2-1; D is unclear. CDR1 MDHEN and CDR2 SYDVKM come from the germline V gene. CDR3 length equals 16 residues. Trimming cost V 4 bases and J 9 bases, with 22 bases left between them. The CDR3 DNA is TGTGCCAGCAGTTCGTTTAGCCCCCTAGTGAGTCCTGAGCAGTTCTTC. It codes for CASSSFSPLVSPEQFF.

This chain joins TRBV5-6 and TRBJ1-2; 9 bases are a match to TRBD1. Germline V CDR1 and CDR2: SGHDT, YYEEEE. The V segment lost 0 bases and the J segment 4 bases; nucleotides outside the gene matches: 10. CDR3 size: 17 residues. The CDR3 coding sequence is TGTGCCAGCAGCTTGGTGGGACAGGGTGTCTTGGGCTATGGCTACACCTTC. This translates into CASSLVGQGVLGYGYTF.

The gene calls are TRBV5-1 and TRBJ2-1; 9 nucleotides line up with TRBD1. CDR3 length equals 16 residues. Germline CDR1 is SGHRS and CDR2 is YFSETQ. Trimming removed 3 bases from V and 5 bases from J; junction bases left unmatched: 9. CDR3 region: CASSSGTGLLDNEQFF. The CDR3 bases are TGCGCCAGCAGCTCCGGGACAGGGCTCTTGGACAATGAGCAGTTCTTC.